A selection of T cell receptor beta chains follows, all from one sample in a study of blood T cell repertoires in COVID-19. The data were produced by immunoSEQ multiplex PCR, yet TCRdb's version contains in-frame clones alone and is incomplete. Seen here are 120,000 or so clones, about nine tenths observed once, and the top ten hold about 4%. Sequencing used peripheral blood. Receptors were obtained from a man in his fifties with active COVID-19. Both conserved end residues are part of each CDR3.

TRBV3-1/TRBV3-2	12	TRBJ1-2	CASSQNRAGYTF
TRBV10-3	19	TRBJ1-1	CAISESKGGTGGAHTEAFF
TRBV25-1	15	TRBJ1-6	CASSLGSSYNSPLHF
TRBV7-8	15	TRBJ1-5	CASSKDRGTSQPQHF
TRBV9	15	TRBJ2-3	CASSAESGALGTQYF
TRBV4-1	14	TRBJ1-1	CASSQQDLNTEAFF
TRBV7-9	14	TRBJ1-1	CASSFGAQGTEAFF
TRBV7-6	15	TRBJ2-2	CASSLARANTGELFF
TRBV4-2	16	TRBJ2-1	CASSQASSSPYNEQFF
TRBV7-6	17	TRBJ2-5	CASSPGLASVLRETQYF
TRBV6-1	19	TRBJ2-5	CASSDGVAGAVRVQETQYF
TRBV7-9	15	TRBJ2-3	CASSFRDFGSDTQYF
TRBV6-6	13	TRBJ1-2	CASTRQGKGGYTF
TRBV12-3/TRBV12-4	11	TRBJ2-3	CASSYKDTQYF
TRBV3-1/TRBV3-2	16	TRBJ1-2	CASSQVGQGHVGGYTF
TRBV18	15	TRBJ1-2	CASSPVTQKNYGYTF
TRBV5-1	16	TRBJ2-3	CASSLDGAGVGDTQYF
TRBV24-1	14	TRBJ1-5	CATSDPGYNQPQHF
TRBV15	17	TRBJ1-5	CATSRDSDRGPNQPQHF